This TCR beta chain was obtained from a study of T cell responses to AZD1222 COVID-19 vaccine. General study points: Spike regions recognized by vaccine-associated CD4 TCRs spanned the protein, led by 160-218 and 743-854. Samples come after the peak T cell response, not at day 14. Seropositive at baseline were only a handful of AZD1222 recipients.

Method: immunoSEQ multiplex PCR; TCRdb's copy keeps in-frame clones and lacks some. The sample has approximately 140,000 clones; 93% are singletons. As for this clone: Its specificity is not known.

The trim removed 0 bases at V and 7 bases at J, leaving 11 bases unmatched. The CDR3 extends over 16 amino acids. Per germline, CDR1 SGHNT and CDR2 YYREEE (reference sequence). The specimen comprised peripheral blood, sampled on day 0 of MenACWY control vaccination. This chain uses TRBV5-4 with TRBJ2-3; the match to TRBD2 covers 7 bases. The TCR originated in an adult in good health. The CDR3 DNA reads TGTGCCAGCAGCTTGGAGGGTGGGCGGGAGCTAAATACGCAGTATTTT. Translating it yields CASSLEGGRELNTQYF.